This T cell receptor beta chain originates from a study of human T cells and chemical hapten exposure. Study background: Subjects had 2% DPC placed on approximately 2 cm by approximately 2 cm of upper inner arm skin for sensitization. General study results and limits: The donor cohort had alopecia, so its immune response may not match that of healthy people.

The time point here: patch test 1, 2 weeks after DPC sensitization. As for treatment: therapeutic diphenylcyclopropenone sensitization with weekly scalp DPC. Blood sampling preceded each patch test application. In regard to this clonotype: The antigen is undetermined.

V was pared by 0 bases and J by 1 base, with 10 bases between. The CDR3 length is 15 residues. Per germline, CDR1 SGDLS and CDR2 YYNGEE. Authors' methods: Counting gave a median of around 96,000 TCRs per sample, with values ranging from about 23,224 to 700,000. MiXCR was run by TCRdb on the RACE reads, yielding one entry per CDR3 protein. These V and J calls rely on TCRdb rather than the paper's analysis. Here the sample spans 55,000 to 85,000 distinct CDR3 sequences, 9.8% being singletons. This receptor was taken from a woman aged 40 to 49 with alopecia areata. Some clones in this sample may be carry-over from other donors' samples. This specimen consisted of whole blood, obtained in connection with sensitization to the hapten diphenylcyclopropenone (DPC). The rearrangement links TRBV9 to TRBJ1-1; no firm D call. The CDR3 nucleotides are TGTGCCAGCAGCGTAGCGGCAGGCCCGAACACTGAAGCTTTCTTT. This gives the protein CASSVAAGPNTEAFF. The entire variable domain, with the rest obtained from reference TRBV9 and TRBJ1-1, is as follows: DSGVTQTPKHLITATGQRVTLRCSPRSGDLSVYWYQQSLDQGLQFLIQYYNGEERAKGNILERFSAQQFPDLHSELNLSSLELGDSALYFCASSVAAGPNTEAFFGQGTRLTVV.